A selection of T cell receptor beta chains follows, all from one sample in a study of blood T cell repertoires in COVID-19. Sequencing was performed with immunoSEQ multiplex PCR; in TCRdb, only in-frame clones are kept and a portion is missing. The table shows roughly 250,000 clones, with around 90% occurring only once. Source material: PBMCs or T cells enriched from blood (not recorded which). These receptors originate from a woman in her twenties or thirties with acute COVID-19. The CDR3 runs from the conserved cysteine through the conserved F or W. Fields, in order: V gene, clone size, CDR3 length, J gene, D gene, CDR3 protein, CDR3 DNA. The D gene is left open where the match is weak. Some rows have no size entry. The others give once, few or many, or a class for an expanded clone.

>TRBV5-8|.|15|TRBJ2-7|.
CASSLTATTSYEQYF
TGTGCCAGCAGCTTGACGGCAACTACCTCCTACGAGCAGTACTTC
>TRBV15|once|15|TRBJ1-2|.
CATSRDLGGRDGYTF
TGTGCCACCAGCAGAGATTTGGGGGGGCGCGATGGCTACACCTTC
>TRBV3-1/TRBV3-2|.|14|TRBJ1-2|.
CASSQEETVYGYTF
TGTGCCAGCAGCCAAGAGGAGACAGTTTATGGCTACACCTTC
>TRBV9|.|12|TRBJ2-3|.
CASSVAPGTQYF
TGTGCCAGCAGCGTAGCTCCCGGTACGCAGTATTTT
>TRBV15|few|21|TRBJ2-6|TRBD2
CATSRSGTSAIGGPGANVLTF
TGTGCCACCAGCAGATCCGGGACTAGCGCCATTGGGGGGCCTGGGGCCAACGTCCTGACTTTC
>TRBV28|.|14|TRBJ1-3|TRBD1
CASSTSGGGNTIYF
TGTGCCAGCAGTACATCAGGGGGCGGAAACACCATATATTTT
>TRBV29-1|.|12|TRBJ1-1|TRBD1
CSVARGQVEAFF
TGCAGCGTTGCTAGGGGGCAGGTTGAAGCTTTCTTT
>TRBV28|.|13|TRBJ1-2|.
CASRPTEPYGYTF
TGTGCCAGCAGGCCCACAGAACCATATGGCTACACCTTC
>TRBV4-1|.|14|TRBJ2-1|TRBD2
CASSWRGGYNEQFF
TGCGCCAGCAGCTGGCGGGGGGGCTACAATGAGCAGTTCTTC
>TRBV28|many|14|TRBJ1-4|.
CASSLSSGNEKLFF
TGTGCCAGCAGTTTAAGCTCCGGTAATGAAAAACTGTTTTTT
>TRBV5-1|.|15|TRBJ2-2|.
CASSLLHQNTGELFF
TGCGCCAGCAGCTTATTACACCAGAACACCGGGGAGCTGTTTTTT
>TRBV19|.|19|TRBJ2-3|TRBD2
CASSTVGTSGSSSTDTQYF
TGTGCCAGTAGTACCGTCGGGACTAGCGGGAGCTCTAGCACAGATACGCAGTATTTT
>TRBV6-1|few|16|TRBJ1-6|TRBD1
CASSESSGTGGSPLHF
TGTGCCAGCAGTGAATCCTCCGGTACAGGGGGTTCACCCCTCCACTTT
>TRBV12-3/TRBV12-4|.|12|TRBJ1-5|.
CASSTGSQPQHF
TGTGCCAGCAGCACGGGAAGTCAGCCCCAGCATTTT
>TRBV5-1|.|16|TRBJ1-1|.
CASSLAVAGWNTEAFF
TGCGCCAGCAGCTTGGCGGTGGCAGGTTGGAACACTGAAGCTTTCTTT
>TRBV19|.|15|TRBJ2-3|TRBD2
CASRLAGVGGDTQYF
TGTGCCAGTAGGCTAGCGGGAGTAGGGGGAGATACGCAGTATTTT
>TRBV18|.|15|TRBJ1-5|TRBD1
CASSSGTGDNQPQHF
TGTGCCAGCTCATCGGGGACAGGGGACAATCAGCCCCAGCATTTT
>TRBV5-1|.|15|TRBJ2-7|TRBD1
CASSFSGGALSEQYF
TGCGCCAGCAGCTTTTCAGGGGGCGCTTTAAGCGAGCAGTACTTC
>TRBV12-3/TRBV12-4|.|12|TRBJ2-1|.
CASSLSHGEQFF
TGTGCCAGCAGCCTAAGTCACGGTGAGCAGTTCTTC
>TRBV3-1/TRBV3-2|.|14|TRBJ2-7|TRBD2
CASRAAGELYEQYF
TGTGCCAGCAGAGCGGCGGGAGAACTCTACGAGCAGTACTTC
>TRBV28|.|12|TRBJ1-2|TRBD1
CASRTQGDGYTF
TGTGCCAGCAGAACACAGGGGGATGGCTACACCTTC
>TRBV19|.|15|TRBJ1-4|.
CASSPPEGINEKLFF
TGTGCCAGTAGTCCTCCGGAGGGGATAAATGAAAAACTGTTTTTT
>TRBV7-9|.|16|TRBJ2-2|TRBD2
CASSKPGLAVTGELFF
TGTGCCAGCAGTAAACCGGGACTAGCGGTTACCGGGGAGCTGTTTTTT
>TRBV11-2|.|16|TRBJ1-5|.
CASSLDQTPGNQPQHF
TGTGCCAGCAGCTTAGACCAAACGCCGGGCAATCAGCCCCAGCATTTT
>TRBV11-3|.|14|TRBJ2-1|TRBD1
CASSSFTGADEQFF
TGTGCCAGCAGCTCATTTACAGGGGCGGATGAGCAGTTCTTC
>TRBV7-8|.|16|TRBJ1-5|TRBD1
CASSSRDRGSNQPQHF
TGTGCCAGCAGCTCCAGAGACAGGGGGAGCAATCAGCCCCAGCATTTT
>TRBV5-1|once|15|TRBJ2-4|.
CASSPGGTTEFSQYF
TGCGCCAGCAGCCCAGGAGGGACCACCGAGTTTTCGCAGTACTTC
>TRBV11-3|few|14|TRBJ1-3|.
CASSLGGPGNTIYF
TGTGCCAGCAGCTTGGGGGGGCCTGGAAACACCATATATTTT
>TRBV9|.|14|TRBJ2-7|TRBD2
CASSIAGLAYEQYF
TGTGCCAGCAGCATCGCGGGACTAGCATACGAGCAGTACTTC
>TRBV28|once|15|TRBJ1-5|TRBD1
CASSSLDREAQPQHF
TGTGCCAGCAGTTCGTTGGACAGGGAGGCTCAGCCCCAGCATTTT
>TRBV9|.|14|TRBJ1-1|.
CASSVDSGGRTAFF
TGTGCCAGCAGCGTAGATTCGGGGGGGAGGACGGCTTTCTTT
>TRBV4-1|.|15|TRBJ1-1|.
CASSQAPPRRAEAFF
TGCGCCAGCAGCCAAGCCCCCCCGAGGCGCGCTGAAGCTTTCTTT
>TRBV6-5|.|16|TRBJ1-1|.
CASSYDPAGWNTEAFF
TGTGCCAGCAGTTATGACCCCGCGGGGTGGAACACTGAAGCTTTCTTT
>TRBV19|.|14|TRBJ1-6|.
CASSITGGNSPLHF
TGTGCCAGTAGTATAACAGGTGGGAATTCACCCCTCCACTTT
>TRBV7-6|.|14|TRBJ2-5|TRBD1
CASSRQGARETQYF
TGTGCCAGCAGCCGACAGGGGGCCCGGGAGACCCAGTACTTC